This TCR beta chain was obtained from a study of T-cell reconstitution after alpha-beta-depleted transplantation in children. Findings of the study overall: Once a year had passed after transplant, T-cell counts and diversity came mostly from newly produced T cells.

The CDR3 is 18 amino acids. Preparation of the TCRbeta library involved a method that used unique molecular identifiers. MiXCR, run by TCRdb on the PCR reads, gives a single entry per CDR3 protein. The repertoire consists of approximately 1,000,000 distinct CDR3 sequences, with about 29% occurring once and the leading ten covering over 25%. A note on this clonotype: Its antigen is still unknown.

The clonotype originates from a boy under two years old who had a stem cell transplant for SCID, so the T cells may come from the graft donor. The chain couples TRBV21-1 to TRBJ2-1; the D call in the table, TRBD1, was not verified against the DNA. TRBV21-1 is given as a pseudogene. The sequenced sample was PBMCs, mostly from graft donor cells, obtained 360 days after TCRalphabeta/CD19-depleted stem cell transplant. For the CDR3, the DNA is TGTGCCAGCAGCATGGGGTTAGACAGAGGGCCGTCCTACAATGAGCAGTTCTTC. This translates into CASSMGLDRGPSYNEQFF.